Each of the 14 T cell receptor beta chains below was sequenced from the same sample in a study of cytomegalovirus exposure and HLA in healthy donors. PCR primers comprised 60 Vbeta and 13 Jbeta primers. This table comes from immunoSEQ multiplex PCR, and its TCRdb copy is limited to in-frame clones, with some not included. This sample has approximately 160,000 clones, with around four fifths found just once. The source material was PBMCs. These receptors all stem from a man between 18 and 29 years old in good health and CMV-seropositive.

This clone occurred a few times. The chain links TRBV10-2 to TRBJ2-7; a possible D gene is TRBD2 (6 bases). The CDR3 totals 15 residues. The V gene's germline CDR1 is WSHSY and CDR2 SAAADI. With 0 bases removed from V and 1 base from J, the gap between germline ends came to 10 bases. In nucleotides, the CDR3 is TGCGCCAGCAGTGAGTCTCTAGCGAGATCCTACGAGCAGTACTTC. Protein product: CASSESLARSYEQYF.

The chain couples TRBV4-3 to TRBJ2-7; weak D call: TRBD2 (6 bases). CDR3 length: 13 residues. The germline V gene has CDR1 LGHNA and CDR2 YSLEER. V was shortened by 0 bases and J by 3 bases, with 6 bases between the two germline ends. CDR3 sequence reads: CASSQEEGYEQYF. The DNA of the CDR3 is TGCGCCAGCAGCCAAGAGGAGGGCTACGAGCAGTACTTC.

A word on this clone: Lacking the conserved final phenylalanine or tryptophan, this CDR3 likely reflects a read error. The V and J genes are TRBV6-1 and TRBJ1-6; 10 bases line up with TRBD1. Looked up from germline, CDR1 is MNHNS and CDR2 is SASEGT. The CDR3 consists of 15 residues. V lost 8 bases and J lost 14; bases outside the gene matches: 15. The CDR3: CASSNLGTGAWALHL. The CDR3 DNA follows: TGTGCCAGCTCTAACTTAGGGACAGGGGCTTGGGCCCTCCACCTT.

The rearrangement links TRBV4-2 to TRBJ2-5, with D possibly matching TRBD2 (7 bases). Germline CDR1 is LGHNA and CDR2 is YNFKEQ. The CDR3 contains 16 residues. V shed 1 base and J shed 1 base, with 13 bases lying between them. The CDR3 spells CASSQGGGPIQETQYF. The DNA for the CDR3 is TGTGCCAGCAGCCAAGGGGGGGGCCCCATCCAAGAGACCCAGTACTTC.

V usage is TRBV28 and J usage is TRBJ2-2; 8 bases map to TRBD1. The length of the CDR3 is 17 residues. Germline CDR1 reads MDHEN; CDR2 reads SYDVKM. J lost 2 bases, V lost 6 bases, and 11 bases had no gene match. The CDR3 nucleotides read TGTGCCAGCAGCCGTACAGGGGGTCAGATTAACACCGGGGAGCTGTTTTTT. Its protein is CASSRTGGQINTGELFF.

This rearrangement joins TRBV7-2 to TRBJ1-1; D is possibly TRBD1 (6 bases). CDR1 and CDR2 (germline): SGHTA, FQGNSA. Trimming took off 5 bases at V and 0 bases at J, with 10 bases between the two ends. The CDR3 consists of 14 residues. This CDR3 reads CASSTQGMNTEAFF. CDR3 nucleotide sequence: TGTGCCAGCAGCACACAGGGCATGAACACTGAAGCTTTCTTT.

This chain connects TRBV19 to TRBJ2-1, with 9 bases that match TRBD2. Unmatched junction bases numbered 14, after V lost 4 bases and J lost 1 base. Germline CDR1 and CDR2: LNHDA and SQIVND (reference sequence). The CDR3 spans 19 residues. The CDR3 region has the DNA TGTGCCAGTAGTACCCTTGGGGAGACTAGCGGATTTTCCTACAATGAGCAGTTCTTC. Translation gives CASSTLGETSGFSYNEQFF.

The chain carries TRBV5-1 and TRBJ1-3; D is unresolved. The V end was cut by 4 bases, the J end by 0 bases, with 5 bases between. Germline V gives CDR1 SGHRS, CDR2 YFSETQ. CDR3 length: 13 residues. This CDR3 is CASSQISGNTIYF. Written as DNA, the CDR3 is TGCGCCAGCAGCCAAATCTCTGGAAACACCATATATTTT.

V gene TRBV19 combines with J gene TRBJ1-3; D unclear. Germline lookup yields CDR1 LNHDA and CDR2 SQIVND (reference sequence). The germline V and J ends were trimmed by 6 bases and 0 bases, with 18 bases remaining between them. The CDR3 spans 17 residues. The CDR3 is CASSHLESSPSGNTIYF. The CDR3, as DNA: TGTGCCAGTAGCCATCTCGAGTCCTCACCCTCTGGAAACACCATATATTTT. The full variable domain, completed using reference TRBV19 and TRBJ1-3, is DGGITQSPKYLFRKEGQNVTLSCEQNLNHDAMYWYRQDPGQGLRLIYYSQIVNDFQKGDIAEGYSVSREKKESFPLTVTSAQKNPTAFYLCASSHLESSPSGNTIYFGEGSWLTVV.

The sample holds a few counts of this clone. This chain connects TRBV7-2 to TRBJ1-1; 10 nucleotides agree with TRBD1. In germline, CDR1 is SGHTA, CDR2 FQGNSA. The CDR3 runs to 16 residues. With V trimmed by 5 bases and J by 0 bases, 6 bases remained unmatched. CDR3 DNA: TGTGCCAGCAGCCCCTGGACAGGGGGAATGAACACTGAAGCTTTCTTT. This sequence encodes CASSPWTGGMNTEAFF.

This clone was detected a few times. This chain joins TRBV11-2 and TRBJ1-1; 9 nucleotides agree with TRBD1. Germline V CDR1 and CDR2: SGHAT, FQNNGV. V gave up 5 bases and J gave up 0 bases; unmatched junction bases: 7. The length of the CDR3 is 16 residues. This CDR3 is CASSKWTGAMNTEAFF. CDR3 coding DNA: TGTGCCAGCAGCAAATGGACAGGGGCTATGAACACTGAAGCTTTCTTT.

The CDR3: CASSRLGGPNEKLFF. The CDR3 DNA is TGTGCCAGCAGCCGCCTCGGGGGTCCTAATGAAAAACTGTTTTTT. The J gene is TRBJ1-4, the V gene TRBV27; tentatively, D is TRBD1 (5 bases). Trimming shortened V by 6 bases and J by 3 bases, and 14 bases separated the two germline ends. CDR3 length equals 15 residues. Germline V gene lookup returns CDR1 MNHEY and CDR2 SMNVEV (reference sequence).

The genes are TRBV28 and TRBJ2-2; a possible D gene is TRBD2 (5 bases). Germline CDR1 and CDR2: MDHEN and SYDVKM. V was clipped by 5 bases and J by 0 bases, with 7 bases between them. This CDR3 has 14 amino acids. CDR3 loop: CASSVLANTGELFF. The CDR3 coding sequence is TGTGCCAGCAGTGTACTAGCGAACACCGGGGAGCTGTTTTTT. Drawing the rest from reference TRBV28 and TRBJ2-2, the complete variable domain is DVKVTQSSRYLVKRTGEKVFLECVQDMDHENMFWYRQDPGLGLRLIYFSYDVKMKEKGDIPEGYSVSREKKERFSLILESASTNQTSMYLCASSVLANTGELFFGEGSRLTVL.

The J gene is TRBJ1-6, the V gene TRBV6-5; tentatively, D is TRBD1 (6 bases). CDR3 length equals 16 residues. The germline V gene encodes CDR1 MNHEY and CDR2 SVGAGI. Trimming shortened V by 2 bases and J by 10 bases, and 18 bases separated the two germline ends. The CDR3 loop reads CASSYGAYQGGSPLHF. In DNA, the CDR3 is TGTGCCAGCAGTTACGGTGCCTATCAAGGGGGATCACCCCTCCACTTT.